This TCR beta chain was sequenced in a study of blood T cell repertoires in COVID-19. Across the study: In each case, the material was cDNA or gDNA derived from T cells, B-cell-depleted T cells, or PBMCs.

Data came from immunoSEQ multiplex PCR; TCRdb stores just in-frame clones and leaves some out. Among approximately 140,000 clones listed, 80% to 90% were seen once. Germline V gene data show CDR1 as SGDLS and CDR2 as YYNGEE. V lost 1 base, J lost 0 bases, and 10 bases lay in between. The CDR3 totals 15 residues. Material: peripheral blood. This sequence originates from a man of 80 years or more with acute or convalescent COVID-19. The chain couples TRBV9 to TRBJ1-1; D not certain. The CDR3 is CASSVNPGLNTEAFF. The CDR3 region has the DNA TGTGCCAGCAGCGTAAACCCGGGATTGAACACTGAAGCTTTCTTT. Variable domain in full (rest from reference TRBV9 and TRBJ1-1): DSGVTQTPKHLITATGQRVTLRCSPRSGDLSVYWYQQSLDQGLQFLIQYYNGEERAKGNILERFSAQQFPDLHSELNLSSLELGDSALYFCASSVNPGLNTEAFFGQGTRLTVV.